Listed here are 20 T cell receptor beta chains from one sample, sequenced in a study of regulatory dendritic cells for organ transplantation. Measured with immunoSEQ multiplex PCR; TCRdb has only the in-frame clones, and not every one. The table shows 30,000 to 45,000 clones, with 90% to 95% occurring only once. The specimen sequenced was naive CD8+ T cells from blood. The subset denotes: CD45RA+ naive T cells. These receptors came from a human donor in good health.

The chain recombines TRBV7-9 with TRBJ2-5, with D uncertain. V lost 3 bases and J 5 bases, leaving 7 bases between the germline ends. The CDR3 has 12 residues. Germline V gives CDR1 SEHNR, CDR2 FQNEAQ (reference sequence). The CDR3 DNA is TGTGCCAGCAGCTTTGAATCGGAGACCCAGTACTTC. It yields the protein CASSFESETQYF.

This clone was observed once. The chain recombines TRBV4-3 with TRBJ2-7; D may be TRBD2 (5 bases). Germline V gene lookup returns CDR1 LGHNA and CDR2 YSLEER. Trimming removed 1 base from V and 6 bases from J, with 16 bases in between. The CDR3 length is 15 residues. In DNA form, the CDR3 reads TGCGCCAGCAGCCAAGGTATTAGCGTGGCCACCGAGCAGTACTTC. Translated: CASSQGISVATEQYF.

This clone came up a few times. This chain links TRBV27 with TRBJ1-6; D unclear. V lost 4 bases and J 9 bases, leaving 10 bases between the germline ends. Germline CDR1 and CDR2: MNHEY and SMNVEV (reference sequence). The CDR3 runs 13 residues. CDR3 region: CASSSYLGSPLHF. The DNA of the CDR3 is TGTGCCAGCAGTTCCTACCTTGGTTCACCCCTCCACTTT.

The rearrangement uses TRBV30 and TRBJ1-2; D is perhaps TRBD1 (5 bases). The V end lost 0 bases, the J end lost 5 bases, and 10 bases lay between the germline ends. Germline-derived CDR1 and CDR2 are GTSNPN and SVGIG (reference sequence). This CDR3 is built from 13 residues. The CDR3 nucleotides are TGTGCCTGGAGTGTACGGGCAGGGTATGGCTACACCTTC. This codes for CAWSVRAGYGYTF.

This chain connects TRBV5-4 to TRBJ2-1, with D possibly being TRBD2 (6 bases). The CDR3 covers 13 residues. The ends were cut back, 4 bases at V and 5 bases at J, with 10 bases in the middle. Germline loops: CDR1 SGHNT, CDR2 YYREEE (reference sequence). CDR3: CASSGGLNNEQFF. DNA of the CDR3: TGTGCCAGCAGCGGGGGACTGAACAATGAGCAGTTCTTC.

This chain uses TRBV27 with TRBJ2-5, with 7 bases fitting TRBD1. CDR3 length: 14 amino acids. Germline values: CDR1 MNHEY, CDR2 SMNVEV (reference sequence). Losses at the gene ends were 6 bases for V and 3 bases for J; bases not matched to a gene: 7. For the CDR3, the DNA is TGTGCCAGCAGATCCGGGACAGCAGAAGAGACCCAGTACTTC. This gives the protein CASRSGTAEETQYF.

This chain links TRBV29-1 with TRBJ1-1; D remains unclear. Trimming left V 8 bases short and J 10 bases short, with 17 bases between. This CDR3 has 11 residues. Germline assignment: CDR1 SQVTM and CDR2 ANQGSEA. CDR3 sequence: CSTPRADGAFF. DNA of the CDR3: TGCAGCACCCCGCGGGCAGATGGAGCTTTCTTT.

V and J are TRBV14 and TRBJ2-7, with TRBD2 matching 14 bases. J gave up 7 bases and V 1 base, and 6 bases lay outside the gene matches. Germline V gene sequence: CDR1 SGHDN, CDR2 FVKESK. The CDR3 has 16 residues. This chain's CDR3 is CASSQGLAGGPGEQYF. The DNA for the CDR3 is TGTGCCAGCAGCCAAGGACTAGCGGGAGGGCCGGGGGAGCAGTACTTC.

The chain links TRBV2 to TRBJ2-7; D is unresolved. The germline CDR1 and CDR2 sequences are SNHLY and FYNNEI. The CDR3 has 14 amino acids. V shed 1 base and J shed 3 bases, with 10 bases lying between them. The CDR3 is CASSEGRINYEQYF. In DNA form, the CDR3 reads TGTGCCAGCAGTGAAGGTAGGATAAACTACGAGCAGTACTTC.

The chain has TRBV7-8 and TRBJ1-5; no firm D call. The CDR3 runs to 16 residues. The ends were cut back, 2 bases at V and 0 bases at J, with 11 bases in the middle. The germline V gene encodes CDR1 SGHVS and CDR2 FQNEAQ. The CDR3: CASSLNPGYSNQPQHF. The DNA for the CDR3 is TGTGCCAGCAGCTTAAATCCGGGATATAGCAATCAGCCCCAGCATTTT.

The chain couples TRBV28 to TRBJ2-7; the D gene is possibly TRBD1 (5 bases). The CDR3 has 13 amino acids. V lost 3 bases, J lost 5 bases, and 11 bases lay in between. Germline V gives CDR1 MDHEN, CDR2 SYDVKM. This CDR3 is CASSLIGVHEQYF. As DNA, the CDR3 is TGTGCCAGCAGTTTGATAGGGGTCCACGAGCAGTACTTC.

The chain combines TRBV6-1 with TRBJ1-4, with D unclear. The CDR3 has 16 residues. Germline values: CDR1 MNHNS, CDR2 SASEGT. V was cut by 2 bases and J by 6 bases, with 16 bases left in between. The CDR3 sequence: CASSELLGRSDEKLFF. The CDR3 DNA reads TGTGCCAGCAGTGAACTACTCGGCCGGAGCGATGAAAAACTGTTTTTT.

The V and J genes are TRBV21-1 and TRBJ1-1. TRBV21-1 is noted as a pseudogene. CDR3 length: 9 amino acids. For the CDR3, the DNA is TGTGCCAGCCCCCAAACGGCTTTCTTT. Translated: CASPQTAFF.

This sequence joins TRBV9 and TRBJ2-7; 8 positions agree with TRBD2. The CDR3 sequence is 15 residues long. Germline V gene data show CDR1 as SGDLS and CDR2 as YYNGEE. The V gene end was trimmed by 0 bases and the J gene end by 4 bases; junction bases not matched to a gene: 6. This chain's CDR3 is CASSVGSGSGYEQYF. CDR3 bases: TGTGCCAGCAGCGTAGGGAGCGGGAGTGGTTACGAGCAGTACTTC.

This chain joins TRBV4-1 and TRBJ2-1, with 15 bases fitting TRBD2. Germline V gene data show CDR1 as MGHRA and CDR2 as YSYEKL. The CDR3 is 18 residues long. Germline trimming cut 2 bases from V and 5 bases from J; bases unmatched to any gene: 7. CDR3 DNA sequence: TGCGCCAGCAGCCAATCGTCTCGGACTAGCGGGAGGGACAATGAGCAGTTCTTC. Translated, it gives CASSQSSRTSGRDNEQFF.

The chain couples TRBV27 to TRBJ2-3; D not certain. Germline CDR1 reads MNHEY; CDR2 reads SMNVEV (reference sequence). The V end lost 6 bases, the J end lost 2 bases, and 27 bases lay between the germline ends. This CDR3 comprises 19 residues. The CDR3 reads CASSHTVPSGGTITDTQYF. The CDR3 bases are TGTGCCAGCAGCCATACGGTCCCCTCGGGCGGTACTATCACAGATACGCAGTATTTT.

The chain uses TRBV4-3 and TRBJ2-7, with D possibly being TRBD2 (6 bases). The CDR3 totals 15 residues. Germline assignment: CDR1 LGHNA and CDR2 YSLEER. Trimming cost V 1 base and J 0 bases, with 10 bases left between them. The CDR3 sequence: CASSQGRGSSYEQYF. DNA for the CDR3: TGCGCCAGCAGCCAAGGGCGGGGCAGCTCCTACGAGCAGTACTTC.

The chain combines TRBV4-1 with TRBJ1-4; D possibly corresponds to TRBD1 (6 bases). V lost 1 base and J 2 bases, leaving 11 bases between the germline ends. Germline assignment: CDR1 MGHRA and CDR2 YSYEKL. There are 16 residues in the CDR3. CDR3 DNA: TGCGCCAGCAGCCAAGTTTCGAGGGGGACTAATGAAAAACTGTTTTTT. This codes for CASSQVSRGTNEKLFF.

The chain joins TRBV28 to TRBJ2-5, with 7 bases lining up with TRBD2. CDR3 length equals 16 residues. After removal of 3 bases from V and 5 bases from J, the junction contained 12 bases not matched to a gene. The germline V gene has CDR1 MDHEN and CDR2 SYDVKM. CDR3 loop: CASSFVERDYRETQYF. The CDR3 DNA is TGTGCCAGCAGTTTTGTTGAGCGGGACTACAGGGAGACCCAGTACTTC.

V is TRBV7-2 and J is TRBJ2-3; tentatively, D is TRBD1 (6 bases). In germline, CDR1 is SGHTA, CDR2 FQGNSA. V dropped 6 bases and J dropped 2 bases, with 18 bases sitting between them. This CDR3 is built from 16 residues. CDR3 coding DNA: TGTGCCAGCAGACAACAGGGTTTTACGCTCACAGATACGCAGTATTTT. Translated, it gives CASRQQGFTLTDTQYF. Complete variable domain (other parts from reference TRBV7-2 and TRBJ2-3): GAGVSQSPSNKVTEKGKDVELRCDPISGHTALYWYRQSLGQGLEFLIYFQGNSAPDKSGLPSDRFSAERTGGSVSTLTIQRTQQEDSAVYLCASRQQGFTLTDTQYFGPGTRLTVL.